This T cell receptor (beta chain) was identified in a study of CD8 T cells in ankylosing spondylitis (TCRdb year 2017). With respect to the entire study: To find TCR variants linked to disease, the study profiled T cell receptor beta repertoires in ankylosing spondylitis patients and healthy donors. In total, the full study cohort was made up of roughly 100 healthy donors and 25 or so ankylosing spondylitis patients. Peripheral blood was sampled, and synovial fluid was additionally collected from ankylosing spondylitis patients.

Data came from an Illumina HiSeq 2500. Quantitative 5'-RACE with molecular barcodes was the method used to prepare the TCR beta libraries. The study's processing was this. A new computational method, built on a probabilistic model of VDJ rearrangement, was used to identify disease-linked TCR variants. The public reads were quality trimmed at Q25 with fastp and then assembled into clones with MiXCR by TCRdb, keeping productive beta chains. Rows with one shared CDR3 protein collapse into an entry with the most common genes and DNA. These V and J calls derive from TCRdb rather than the authors' analysis. This sample lists a few hundred thousand distinct CDR3 sequences; 15% to 20% were detected once. The ten largest clones represent just over 1% of the sample. What the work shows at the level of the full study, not this receptor alone: Some of the motif variants had been reported before in the synovial fluid and blood of reactive arthritis patients, a finding that suggests common disease-initiation mechanisms. The disease-linked clones had a CD8+ phenotype and were found at relatively low frequencies in peripheral blood. The disease-linked clones were reported as significantly enriched in matched synovial fluid samples from ankylosing spondylitis patients. Blood from ankylosing spondylitis patients appeared to be characterized by a TCR beta motif composed of eight or nine highly homologous amino acid variants.

CDR1 and CDR2 are drawn from the germline V gene: SGHTA, FQGNSA. Inclusive of the bounding cysteine and phenylalanine, the CDR3 is 13 residues long. Only the CDR3 portion is preserved as DNA: 39 bases, with reading frame beginning at the first base. V is cut by 4 bases and J by 3 bases, and the space between the germline ends is 9 bases. This clonotype was seen many times. Its antigen is unknown. Base qualities are not at hand, and no much larger clone is one base apart. Sequencing was performed on blood, either unsorted or a sorted T cell fraction (not recorded which). Recombination joined TRBV7-2 with TRBJ1-1; TRBD1 might be the D gene, on 6 matching bases. The sequence derives from a male donor with ankylosing spondylitis. The bases read TGTGCCAGCAGCTCTAGACAGGACACTGAAGCTTTCTTT. Its product reads: CASSSRQDTEAFF.